These T cell receptor beta chains were read from a single sample in a study of cytotoxic CD8 clonotypes in ibrutinib-treated CLL. Measured with immunoSEQ multiplex PCR; TCRdb has only the in-frame clones, and not every one. Of 150,000 to 200,000 clones listed, approximately 77% are singletons. This specimen consisted of PBMCs, obtained after 12 months of ibrutinib treatment. These receptors were taken from a human donor with chronic lymphocytic leukemia. The CDR3 runs from the conserved cysteine through the conserved F or W. Each record gives: clone size, V gene, D gene, J gene, CDR3 DNA, CDR3 protein. The D gene is left open where the match is weak. Some rows have no size entry. The others give once, few or many, or a class for an expanded clone.

>.|TRBV28|.|TRBJ1-4
TGTGCCAGCAGTCCACCGAGTTGGACAGCGGAAAAACTGTTTTTT
CASSPPSWTAEKLFF
>.|TRBV6-6|.|TRBJ2-7
TGTGCCAGCAGTTCCGGGACGATCAAGGAGCAGTACTTC
CASSSGTIKEQYF
>many|TRBV6-5|.|TRBJ2-1
TGTGCCAGCAGTTACGGGACCAAAGCGCGAGAGCAGTTCTTC
CASSYGTKAREQFF
>once|TRBV7-2|TRBD2|TRBJ2-5
TGTGCCAGCAGCACTACACTAGCGGGGGTGGAGACCCAGTACTTC
CASSTTLAGVETQYF
>.|TRBV5-6|.|TRBJ1-2
TGTGCCAGCAGCCTGGGGGCTAACTATGGCTACACCTTC
CASSLGANYGYTF
>few|TRBV7-9|TRBD2|TRBJ2-1
TGTGCCAGCAGCCGGGGACTAGCGGACAATGAGCAGTTCTTC
CASSRGLADNEQFF
>.|TRBV7-7|.|TRBJ1-3
TGTGCCAGCAGCTTACAATTCGGAAACACCATATATTTT
CASSLQFGNTIYF
>.|TRBV6-5|TRBD1|TRBJ2-7
TGTGCCAGCAGTTCACGGACAGGGGTCGGGCAGTACTTC
CASSSRTGVGQYF
>.|TRBV9|.|TRBJ1-1
TGTGCCAGCAGCGTAGCCCTCCCCAGCCTAGGAGGGGGGTACACTGAAGCTTTCTTT
CASSVALPSLGGGYTEAFF
>.|TRBV5-6|TRBD1|TRBJ1-1
TGTGCCAGCAGCTTGTTGGACAGGTCGGGGACTGAAGCCTTCTTT
CASSLLDRSGTEAFF
>once|TRBV2|TRBD2|TRBJ2-7
TGTGCCAGCACGCCGGGGCGGGAGTTCCACTTC
CASTPGREFHF
>.|TRBV7-8|.|TRBJ1-1
TGTGCCAGCAGCTTAGGGACCCTTAGCGGGGCTTTCTTT
CASSLGTLSGAFF
>.|TRBV12-5|.|TRBJ2-1
TGTGCTAGTGGTTTGGGGTCCTACAATGAGCAGTTCTTC
CASGLGSYNEQFF
>.|TRBV2|TRBD1|TRBJ1-1
TGTGCCAGCAGTGTTGGGCGCCGGGACAGGGTAGGTGAAGCTTTCTTT
CASSVGRRDRVGEAFF
>.|TRBV9|.|TRBJ2-2
TGTGCCAGCAGCCCTATAGTAACCGGGGAGCTGTTTTTT
CASSPIVTGELFF
>once|TRBV6-5|.|TRBJ2-1
TGTGCCAGCCGGGTGACGGGGTCCTACAATGAGCAGTTCTTC
CASRVTGSYNEQFF